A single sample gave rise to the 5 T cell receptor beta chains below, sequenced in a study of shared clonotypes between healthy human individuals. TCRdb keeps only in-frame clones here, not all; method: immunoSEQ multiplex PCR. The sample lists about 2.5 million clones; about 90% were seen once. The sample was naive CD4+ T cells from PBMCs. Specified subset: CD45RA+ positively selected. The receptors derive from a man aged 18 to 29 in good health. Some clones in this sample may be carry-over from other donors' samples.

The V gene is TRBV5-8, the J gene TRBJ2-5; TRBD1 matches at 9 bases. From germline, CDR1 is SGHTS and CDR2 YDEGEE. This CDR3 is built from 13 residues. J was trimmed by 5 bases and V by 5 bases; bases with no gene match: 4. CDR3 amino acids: CASSTGGWETQYF. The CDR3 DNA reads TGTGCCAGCAGTACAGGGGGCTGGGAGACCCAGTACTTC.

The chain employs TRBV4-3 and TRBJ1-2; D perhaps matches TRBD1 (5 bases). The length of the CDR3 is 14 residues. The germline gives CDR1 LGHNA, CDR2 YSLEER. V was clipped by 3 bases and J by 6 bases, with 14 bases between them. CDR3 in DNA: TGCGCCAGCAGCCAGCGGGACGGGAGGGATGGCTACACCTTC. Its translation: CASSQRDGRDGYTF.

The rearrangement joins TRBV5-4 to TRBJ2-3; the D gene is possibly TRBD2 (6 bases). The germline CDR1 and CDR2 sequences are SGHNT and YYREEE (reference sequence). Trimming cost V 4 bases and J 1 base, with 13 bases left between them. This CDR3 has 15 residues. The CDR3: CASSPGRGRTDTQYF. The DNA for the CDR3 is TGTGCCAGCAGCCCTGGGCGGGGCCGCACAGATACGCAGTATTTT.

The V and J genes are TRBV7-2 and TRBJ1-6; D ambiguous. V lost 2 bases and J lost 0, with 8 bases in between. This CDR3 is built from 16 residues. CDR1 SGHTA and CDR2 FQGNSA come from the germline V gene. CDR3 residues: CASSLSRGSYNSPLHF. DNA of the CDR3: TGTGCCAGCAGCTTATCCCGGGGCTCCTATAATTCACCCCTCCACTTT.

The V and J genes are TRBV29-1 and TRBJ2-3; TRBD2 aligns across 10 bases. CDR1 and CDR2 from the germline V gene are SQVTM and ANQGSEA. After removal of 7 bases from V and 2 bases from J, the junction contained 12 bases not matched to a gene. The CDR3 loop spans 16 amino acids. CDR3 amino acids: CSGTGGLAGVTDTQYF. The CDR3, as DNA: TGCAGCGGTACCGGAGGGCTAGCGGGAGTCACAGATACGCAGTATTTT.